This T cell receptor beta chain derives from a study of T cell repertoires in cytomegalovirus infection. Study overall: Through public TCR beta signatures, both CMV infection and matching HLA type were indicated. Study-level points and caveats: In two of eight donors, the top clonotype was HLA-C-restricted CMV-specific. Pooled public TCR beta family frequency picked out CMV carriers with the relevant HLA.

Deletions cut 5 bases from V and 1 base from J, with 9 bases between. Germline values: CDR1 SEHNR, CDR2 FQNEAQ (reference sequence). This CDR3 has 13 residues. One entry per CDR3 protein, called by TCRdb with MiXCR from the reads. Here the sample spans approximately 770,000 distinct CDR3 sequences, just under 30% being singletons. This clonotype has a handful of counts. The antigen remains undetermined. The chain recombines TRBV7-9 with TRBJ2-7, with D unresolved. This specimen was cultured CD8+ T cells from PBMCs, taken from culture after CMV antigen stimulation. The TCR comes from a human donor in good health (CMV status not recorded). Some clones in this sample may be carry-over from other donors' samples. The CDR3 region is CASSAGLSYEQYV. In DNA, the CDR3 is TGTGCCAGCAGCGCCGGATTATCCTACGAGCAGTACGTC.